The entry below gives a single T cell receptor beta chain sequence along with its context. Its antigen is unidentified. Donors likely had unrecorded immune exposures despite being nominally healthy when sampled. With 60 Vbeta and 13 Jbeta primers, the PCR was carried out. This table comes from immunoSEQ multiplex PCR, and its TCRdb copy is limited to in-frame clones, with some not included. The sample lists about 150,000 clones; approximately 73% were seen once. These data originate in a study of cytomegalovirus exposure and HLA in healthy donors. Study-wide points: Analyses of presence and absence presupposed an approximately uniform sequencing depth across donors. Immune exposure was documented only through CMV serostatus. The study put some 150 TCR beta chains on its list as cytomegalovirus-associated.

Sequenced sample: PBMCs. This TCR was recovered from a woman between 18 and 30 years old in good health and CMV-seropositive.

The chain's CDR3 is CASSPGYNQPQHF. Here the CDR3 DNA reads TGTGCCAGTAGTCCCGGGTACAATCAGCCCCAGCATTTT. This chain connects TRBV19 to TRBJ1-5, with unresolved D. In germline, CDR1 is LNHDA, CDR2 SQIVND (reference sequence). The CDR3 loop spans 13 amino acids. The ends were cut back, 5 bases at V and 3 bases at J, with 8 bases in the middle.